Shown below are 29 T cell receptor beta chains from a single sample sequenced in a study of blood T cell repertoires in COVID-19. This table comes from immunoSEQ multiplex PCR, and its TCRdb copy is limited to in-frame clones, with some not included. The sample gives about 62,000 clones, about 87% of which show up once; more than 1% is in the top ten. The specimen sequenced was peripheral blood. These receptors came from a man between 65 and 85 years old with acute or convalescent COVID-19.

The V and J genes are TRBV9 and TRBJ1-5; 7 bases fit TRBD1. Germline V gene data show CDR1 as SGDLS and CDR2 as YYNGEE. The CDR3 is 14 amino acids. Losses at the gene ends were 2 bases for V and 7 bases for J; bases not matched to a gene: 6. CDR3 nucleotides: TGTGCCAGCAGCGTTGGGACAGTGGGGCAGCCCCAGCATTTT. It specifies CASSVGTVGQPQHF.

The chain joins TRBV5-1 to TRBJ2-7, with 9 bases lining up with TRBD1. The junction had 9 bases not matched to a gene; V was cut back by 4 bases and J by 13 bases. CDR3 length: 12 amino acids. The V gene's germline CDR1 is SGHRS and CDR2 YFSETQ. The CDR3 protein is CASSAGQGTNYF. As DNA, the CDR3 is TGCGCCAGCAGCGCAGGACAGGGGACGAACTACTTC.

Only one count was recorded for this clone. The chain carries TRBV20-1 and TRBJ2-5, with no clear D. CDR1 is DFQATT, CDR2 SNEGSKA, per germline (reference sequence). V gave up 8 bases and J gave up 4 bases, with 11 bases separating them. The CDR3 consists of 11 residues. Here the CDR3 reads CSPLIGETQYF. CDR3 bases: TGCAGTCCATTGATCGGAGAGACCCAGTACTTC.

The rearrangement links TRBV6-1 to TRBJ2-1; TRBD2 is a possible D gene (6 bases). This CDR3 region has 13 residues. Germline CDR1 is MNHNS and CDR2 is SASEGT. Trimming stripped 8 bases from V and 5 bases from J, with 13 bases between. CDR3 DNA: TGTGCCAGCGCGGGACCAACCAACAATGAGCAGTTCTTC. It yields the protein CASAGPTNNEQFF.

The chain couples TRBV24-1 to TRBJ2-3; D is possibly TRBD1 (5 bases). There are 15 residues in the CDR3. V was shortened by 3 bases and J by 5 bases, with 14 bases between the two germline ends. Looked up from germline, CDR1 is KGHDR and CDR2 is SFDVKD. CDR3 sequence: CATSDPPAGRDTQYF. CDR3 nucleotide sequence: TGTGCCACCAGTGATCCCCCTGCAGGGCGAGATACGCAGTATTTT.

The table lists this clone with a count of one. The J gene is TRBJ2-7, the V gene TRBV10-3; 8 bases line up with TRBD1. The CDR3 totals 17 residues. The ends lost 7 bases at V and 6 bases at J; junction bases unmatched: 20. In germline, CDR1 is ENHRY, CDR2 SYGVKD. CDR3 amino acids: CAINGQGMGGSLGEQYF. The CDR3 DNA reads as TGTGCCATCAACGGACAGGGCATGGGCGGAAGCTTGGGCGAGCAGTACTTC.

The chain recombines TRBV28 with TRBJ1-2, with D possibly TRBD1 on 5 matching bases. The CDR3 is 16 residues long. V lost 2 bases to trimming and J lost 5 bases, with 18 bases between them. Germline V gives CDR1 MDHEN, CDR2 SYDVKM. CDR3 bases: TGTGCCAGCAGTTTAGCGGCCAGGGCCTCTCGGTATGGCTACACCTTC. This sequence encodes CASSLAARASRYGYTF.

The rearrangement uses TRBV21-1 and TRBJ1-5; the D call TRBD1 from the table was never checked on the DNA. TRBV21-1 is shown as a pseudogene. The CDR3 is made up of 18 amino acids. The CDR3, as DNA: TGTGCCAGCAGCAAGGGTGGGCAGCCGACAGCCAGCAATCAGCCCCAGCATTTT. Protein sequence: CASSKGGQPTASNQPQHF.

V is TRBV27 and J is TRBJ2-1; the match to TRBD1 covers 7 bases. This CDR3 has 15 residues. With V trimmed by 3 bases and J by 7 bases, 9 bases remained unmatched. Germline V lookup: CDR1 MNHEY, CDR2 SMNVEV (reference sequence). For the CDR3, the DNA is TGTGCCAGCAGTTTTGAACAGGGGCGTATTAATGAGCAGTTCTTC. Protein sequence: CASSFEQGRINEQFF.

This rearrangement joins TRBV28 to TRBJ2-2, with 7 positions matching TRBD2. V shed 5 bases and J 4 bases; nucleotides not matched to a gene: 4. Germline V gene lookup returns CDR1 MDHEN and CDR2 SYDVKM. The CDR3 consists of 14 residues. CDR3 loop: CASSPPGGTGELFF. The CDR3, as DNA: TGTGCCAGCAGTCCACCGGGGGGCACCGGGGAGCTGTTTTTT.

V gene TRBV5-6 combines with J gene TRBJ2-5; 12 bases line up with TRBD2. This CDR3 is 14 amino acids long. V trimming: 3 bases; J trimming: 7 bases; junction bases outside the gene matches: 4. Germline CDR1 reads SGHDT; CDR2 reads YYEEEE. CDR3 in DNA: TGTGCCAGCAGCTCCTTGACTAGCGGGGGGACCCAGTACTTC. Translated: CASSSLTSGGTQYF.

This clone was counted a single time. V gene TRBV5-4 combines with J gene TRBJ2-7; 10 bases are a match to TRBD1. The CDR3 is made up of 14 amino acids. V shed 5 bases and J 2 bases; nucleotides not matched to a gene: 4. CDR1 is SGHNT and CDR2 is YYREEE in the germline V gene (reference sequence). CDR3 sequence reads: CASSWDRGPYEQYF. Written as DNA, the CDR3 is TGTGCCAGCAGTTGGGACAGGGGACCCTACGAGCAGTACTTC.

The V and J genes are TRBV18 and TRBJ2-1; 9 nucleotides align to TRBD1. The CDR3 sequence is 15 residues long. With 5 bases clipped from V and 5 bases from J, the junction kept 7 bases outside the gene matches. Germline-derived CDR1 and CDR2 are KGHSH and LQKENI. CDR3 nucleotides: TGTGCCAGCTCAACCCGGGACAGGGTAAACAATGAGCAGTTCTTC. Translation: CASSTRDRVNNEQFF.

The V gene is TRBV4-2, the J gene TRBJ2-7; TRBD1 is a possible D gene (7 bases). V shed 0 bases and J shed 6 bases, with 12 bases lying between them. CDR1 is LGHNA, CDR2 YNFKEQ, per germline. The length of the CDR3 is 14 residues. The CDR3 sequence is CASSQDWQGGEQYF. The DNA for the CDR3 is TGTGCCAGCAGCCAAGACTGGCAGGGGGGCGAGCAGTACTTC.

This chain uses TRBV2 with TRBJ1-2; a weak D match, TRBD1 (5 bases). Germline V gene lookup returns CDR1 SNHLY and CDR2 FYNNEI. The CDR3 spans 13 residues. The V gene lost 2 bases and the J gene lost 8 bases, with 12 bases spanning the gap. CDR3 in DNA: TGTGCCAGCAGTGAATCGGGGGTTAGGGGCTACACCTTC. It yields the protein CASSESGVRGYTF.

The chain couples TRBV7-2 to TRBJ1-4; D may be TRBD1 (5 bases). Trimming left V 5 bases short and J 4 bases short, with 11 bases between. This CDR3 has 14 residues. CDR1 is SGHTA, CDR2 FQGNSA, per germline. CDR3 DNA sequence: TGTGCCAGCAGCCCCACAGGATTTAATGAAAAACTGTTTTTT. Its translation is CASSPTGFNEKLFF.

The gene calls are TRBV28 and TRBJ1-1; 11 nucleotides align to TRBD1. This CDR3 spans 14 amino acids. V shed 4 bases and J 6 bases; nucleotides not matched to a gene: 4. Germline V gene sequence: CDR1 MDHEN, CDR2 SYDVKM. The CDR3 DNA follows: TGTGCCAGCAGTTCTGGACAGGGGGCTTCTGAAGCTTTCTTT. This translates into CASSSGQGASEAFF.

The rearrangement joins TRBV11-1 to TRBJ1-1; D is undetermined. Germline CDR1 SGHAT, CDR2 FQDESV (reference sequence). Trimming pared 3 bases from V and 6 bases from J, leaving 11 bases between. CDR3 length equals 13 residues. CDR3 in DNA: TGTGCCAGCAGCTTTTCGCTAAGCTCTGAAGCTTTCTTT. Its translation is CASSFSLSSEAFF.

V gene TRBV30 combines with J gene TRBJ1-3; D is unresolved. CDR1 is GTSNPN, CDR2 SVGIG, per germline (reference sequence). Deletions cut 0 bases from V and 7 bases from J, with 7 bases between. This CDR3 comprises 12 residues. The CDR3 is CAWSVGGNTIYF. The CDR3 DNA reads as TGTGCCTGGAGTGTAGGCGGCAACACCATATATTTT.

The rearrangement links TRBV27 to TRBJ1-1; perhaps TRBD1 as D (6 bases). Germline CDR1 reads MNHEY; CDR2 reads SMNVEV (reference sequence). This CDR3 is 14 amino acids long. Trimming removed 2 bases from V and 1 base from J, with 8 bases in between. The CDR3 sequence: CASSLNRANTEAFF. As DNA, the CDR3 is TGTGCCAGCAGTTTAAACAGGGCGAACACTGAAGCTTTCTTT.

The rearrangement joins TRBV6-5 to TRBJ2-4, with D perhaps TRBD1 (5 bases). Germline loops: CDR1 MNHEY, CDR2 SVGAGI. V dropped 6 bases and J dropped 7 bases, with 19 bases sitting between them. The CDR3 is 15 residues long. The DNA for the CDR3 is TGTGCCAGCAGGGCCGGTAGGGGATTATTGAACATTCAGTACTTC. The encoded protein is CASRAGRGLLNIQYF.

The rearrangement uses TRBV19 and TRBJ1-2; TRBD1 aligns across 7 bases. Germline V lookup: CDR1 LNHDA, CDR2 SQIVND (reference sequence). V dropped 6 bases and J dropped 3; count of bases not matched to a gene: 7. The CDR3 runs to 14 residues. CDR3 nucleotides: TGTGCCAGTAGAACCTCAGGGGGTGACTATGGCTACACCTTC. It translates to CASRTSGGDYGYTF. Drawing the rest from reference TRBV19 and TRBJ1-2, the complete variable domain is DGGITQSPKYLFRKEGQNVTLSCEQNLNHDAMYWYRQDPGQGLRLIYYSQIVNDFQKGDIAEGYSVSREKKESFPLTVTSAQKNPTAFYLCASRTSGGDYGYTFGSGTRLTVV.

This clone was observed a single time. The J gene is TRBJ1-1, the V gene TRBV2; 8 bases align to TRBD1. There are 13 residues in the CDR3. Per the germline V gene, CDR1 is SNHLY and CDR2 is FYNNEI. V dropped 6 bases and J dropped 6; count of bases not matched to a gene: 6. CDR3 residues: CASRTGGHPEAFF. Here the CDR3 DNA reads TGTGCCAGCAGAACAGGGGGTCATCCTGAAGCTTTCTTT.

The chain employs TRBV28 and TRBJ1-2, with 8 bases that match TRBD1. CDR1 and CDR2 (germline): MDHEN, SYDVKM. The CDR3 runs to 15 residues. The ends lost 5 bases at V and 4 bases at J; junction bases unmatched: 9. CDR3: CASSVAGQGIYGYTF. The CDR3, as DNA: TGTGCCAGCAGTGTCGCCGGACAGGGAATCTATGGCTACACCTTC.

CDR3 in DNA: TGTGCCAGCAGCTTAGGCGCGGGACTAGCGCAAGATACGCAGTATTTT. Translating gives CASSLGAGLAQDTQYF. The chain is built from TRBV7-8 and TRBJ2-3; 10 bases match TRBD2. The V gene's germline CDR1 is SGHVS and CDR2 FQNEAQ. The CDR3 is 16 amino acids. Trimming took 1 base from V and 5 from J; bases not matched to a gene: 6.

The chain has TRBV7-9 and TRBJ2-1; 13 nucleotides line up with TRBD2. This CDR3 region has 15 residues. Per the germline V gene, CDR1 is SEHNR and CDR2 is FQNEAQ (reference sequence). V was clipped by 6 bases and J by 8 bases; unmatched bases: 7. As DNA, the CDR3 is TGTGCCAGCAGATCTACTAGCGGGGGGGCTGATGAGCAGTTCTTC. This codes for CASRSTSGGADEQFF.

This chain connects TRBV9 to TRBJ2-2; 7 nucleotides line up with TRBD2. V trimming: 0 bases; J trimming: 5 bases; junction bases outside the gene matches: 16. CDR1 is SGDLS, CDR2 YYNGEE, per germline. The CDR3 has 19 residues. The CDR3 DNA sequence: TGTGCCAGCAGCGTAGGACTACTAGCGCTCCCCCGGAGGACCGGGGAGCTGTTTTTT. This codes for CASSVGLLALPRRTGELFF.

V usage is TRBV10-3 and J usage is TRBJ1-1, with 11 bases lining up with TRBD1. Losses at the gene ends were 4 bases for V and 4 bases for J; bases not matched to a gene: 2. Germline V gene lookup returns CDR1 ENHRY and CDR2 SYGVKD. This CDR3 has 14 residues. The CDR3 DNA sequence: TGTGCCATCAGTGGGGGGACAGGGGGCACTGAAGCTTTCTTT. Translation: CAISGGTGGTEAFF.

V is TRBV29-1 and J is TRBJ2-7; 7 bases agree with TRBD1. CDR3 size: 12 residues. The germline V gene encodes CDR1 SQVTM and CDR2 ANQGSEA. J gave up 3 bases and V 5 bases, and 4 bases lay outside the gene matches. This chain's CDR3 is CSVWDRLYEQYF. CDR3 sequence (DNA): TGCAGCGTTTGGGACAGACTCTACGAGCAGTACTTC.